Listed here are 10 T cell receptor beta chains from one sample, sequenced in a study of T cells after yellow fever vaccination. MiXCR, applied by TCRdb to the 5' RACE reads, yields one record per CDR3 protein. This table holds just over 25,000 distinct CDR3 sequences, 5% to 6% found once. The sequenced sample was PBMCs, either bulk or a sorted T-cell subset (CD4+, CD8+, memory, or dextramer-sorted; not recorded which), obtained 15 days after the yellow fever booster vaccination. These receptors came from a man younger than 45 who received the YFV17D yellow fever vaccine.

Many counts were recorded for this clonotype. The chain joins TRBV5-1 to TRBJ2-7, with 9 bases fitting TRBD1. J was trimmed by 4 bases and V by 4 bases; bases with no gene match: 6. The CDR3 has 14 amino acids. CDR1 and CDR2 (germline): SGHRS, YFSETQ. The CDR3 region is CASSKGQGGYEQYF. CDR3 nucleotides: TGCGCCAGCAGCAAGGGACAGGGAGGGTACGAGCAGTACTTC.

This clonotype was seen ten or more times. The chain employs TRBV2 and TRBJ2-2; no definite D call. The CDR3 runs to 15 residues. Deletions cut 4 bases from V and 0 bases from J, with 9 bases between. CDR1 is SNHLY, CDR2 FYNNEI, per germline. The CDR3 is CASSVTLTNTGELFF. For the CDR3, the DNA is TGTGCCAGCAGTGTGACCCTAACGAACACCGGGGAGCTGTTTTTT.

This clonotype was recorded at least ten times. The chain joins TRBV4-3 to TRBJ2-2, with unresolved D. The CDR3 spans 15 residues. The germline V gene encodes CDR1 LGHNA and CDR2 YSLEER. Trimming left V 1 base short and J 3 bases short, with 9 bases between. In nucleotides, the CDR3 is TGCGCCAGCAGCCAAGTAGGGCCAGACACCGGGGAGCTGTTTTTT. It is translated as CASSQVGPDTGELFF.

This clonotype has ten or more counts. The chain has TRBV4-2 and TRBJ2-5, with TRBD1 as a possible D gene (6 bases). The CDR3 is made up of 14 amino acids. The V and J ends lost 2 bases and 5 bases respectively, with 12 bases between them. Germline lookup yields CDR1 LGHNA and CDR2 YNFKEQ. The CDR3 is CASSQTGKVETQYF. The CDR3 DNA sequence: TGTGCCAGCAGCCAAACAGGGAAGGTGGAGACCCAGTACTTC.

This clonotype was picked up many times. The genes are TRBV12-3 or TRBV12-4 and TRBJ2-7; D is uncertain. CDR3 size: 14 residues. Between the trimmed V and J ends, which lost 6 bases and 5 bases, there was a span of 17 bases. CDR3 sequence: CASSDLGSDHEQYF. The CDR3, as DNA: TGTGCCAGCAGCGACCTGGGTTCTGACCACGAGCAGTACTTC.

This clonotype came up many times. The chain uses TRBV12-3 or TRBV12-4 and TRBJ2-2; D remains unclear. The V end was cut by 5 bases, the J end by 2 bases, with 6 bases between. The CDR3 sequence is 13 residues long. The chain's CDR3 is CASSPGNTGELFF. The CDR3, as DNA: TGTGCCAGCAGTCCAGGAAACACCGGGGAGCTGTTTTTT.

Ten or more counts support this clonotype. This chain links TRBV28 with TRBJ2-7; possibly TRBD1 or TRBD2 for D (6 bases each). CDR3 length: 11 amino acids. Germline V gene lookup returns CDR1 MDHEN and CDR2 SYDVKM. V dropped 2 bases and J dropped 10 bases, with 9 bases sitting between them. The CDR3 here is CASSLRGPQYF. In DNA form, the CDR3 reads TGTGCCAGCAGTTTACGGGGGCCTCAGTACTTC. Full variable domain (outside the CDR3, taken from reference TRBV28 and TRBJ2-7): DVKVTQSSRYLVKRTGEKVFLECVQDMDHENMFWYRQDPGLGLRLIYFSYDVKMKEKGDIPEGYSVSREKKERFSLILESASTNQTSMYLCASSLRGPQYFGPGTRLTVT.

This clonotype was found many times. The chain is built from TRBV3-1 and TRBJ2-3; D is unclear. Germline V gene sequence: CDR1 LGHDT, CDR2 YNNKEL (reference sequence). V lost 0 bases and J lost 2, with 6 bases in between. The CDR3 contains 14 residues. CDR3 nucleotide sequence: TGTGCCAGCAGCCAAGAGCGGCCCACAGATACGCAGTATTTT. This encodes CASSQERPTDTQYF.

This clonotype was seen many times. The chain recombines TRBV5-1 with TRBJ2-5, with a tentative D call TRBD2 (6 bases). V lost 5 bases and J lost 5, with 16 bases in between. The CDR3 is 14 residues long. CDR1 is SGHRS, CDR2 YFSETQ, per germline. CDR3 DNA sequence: TGCGCCAGCAGGCTCCCGGGAGTTGTCGAGACCCAGTACTTC. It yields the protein CASRLPGVVETQYF.

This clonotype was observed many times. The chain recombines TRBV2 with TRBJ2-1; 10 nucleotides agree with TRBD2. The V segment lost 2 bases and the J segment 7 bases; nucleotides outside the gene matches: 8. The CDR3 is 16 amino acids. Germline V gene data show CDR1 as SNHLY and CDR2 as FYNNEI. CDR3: CASSEHASGSSNEQFF. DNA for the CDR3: TGTGCCAGCAGTGAACATGCTAGCGGGAGTTCGAATGAGCAGTTCTTC.